One sample yielded the 18 T cell receptor beta chains listed below, sequenced in a study of OX40 agonist ivuxolimab in advanced cancers. Clones were read by immunoSEQ multiplex PCR, and TCRdb kept only the in-frame ones, dropping some. The top ten hold 1% to 1.5% of the sample, which has roughly 66,000 clones, about four fifths seen once. Material: CD4+ or CD8+ T cells sorted from blood, obtained in a trial of the OX40 agonist ivuxolimab. These receptors came from an adult with an advanced solid tumor such as melanoma, head and neck, liver or kidney cancer.

To note about this clone: Other nucleotide sequences in the sample specify the same CDR3. The chain recombines TRBV5-4 with TRBJ2-5; no firm D call. The germline V gene encodes CDR1 SGHNT and CDR2 YYREEE (reference sequence). The CDR3 totals 11 residues. The V gene lost 2 bases and the J gene lost 5 bases, with 4 bases spanning the gap. CDR3: CASSLRETQYF. The CDR3 nucleotides read TGTGCCAGCAGCTTAAGGGAGACCCAGTACTTC.

This chain joins TRBV9 and TRBJ2-3, with TRBD2 matching over 11 bases. The V segment lost 4 bases and the J segment 1 base; nucleotides outside the gene matches: 5. Germline V gene lookup returns CDR1 SGDLS and CDR2 YYNGEE. The CDR3 runs to 16 residues. Here the CDR3 DNA reads TGTGCCAGCAGCTTTGGTAGCGGGGGGGGCACAGATACGCAGTATTTT. Encoded protein: CASSFGSGGGTDTQYF.

A word on this clone: At one of its ends the junction is not consistent with the germline gene, which may arise from a read error. The chain is built from TRBV5-5 and TRBJ1-1; 8 bases map to TRBD1. CDR1 is SGHKS and CDR2 is YYEKEE in the germline V gene (reference sequence). This CDR3 contains 11 residues. For the CDR3, the DNA is TGTGCCAGCAGCCATACTGGACAGGGAACTTTT. This gives the protein CASSHTGQGTF.

The chain joins TRBV4-1 to TRBJ1-1; D gene unclear. The germline V gene encodes CDR1 MGHRA and CDR2 YSYEKL. This CDR3 contains 15 residues. Between the trimmed V and J ends, which lost 0 bases and 4 bases, there was a span of 12 bases. The CDR3 protein is CASSQDAGLTTEAFF. DNA of the CDR3: TGCGCCAGCAGCCAAGACGCAGGACTGACCACTGAAGCTTTCTTT.

V and J are TRBV18 and TRBJ2-6; weak D call: TRBD1 (6 bases). Trimming stripped 3 bases from V and 2 bases from J, with 8 bases between. Germline lookup yields CDR1 KGHSH and CDR2 LQKENI. This CDR3 region has 15 residues. CDR3 in amino acids: CASSPGATGANVLTF. In nucleotides, the CDR3 is TGTGCCAGCTCACCGGGGGCGACTGGGGCCAACGTCCTGACTTTC.

Here the CDR3 reads CASSFQSRDTIYF. The DNA of the CDR3 is TGTGCCAGCAGCTTTCAATCCCGGGACACCATATATTTT. The J gene is TRBJ1-3, the V gene TRBV11-1; D is undetermined. CDR1 and CDR2 from the germline V gene are SGHAT and FQDESV (reference sequence). The CDR3 consists of 13 residues. With 3 bases removed from V and 8 bases from J, the gap between germline ends came to 11 bases.

CDR3 sequence: CASSLTSGGAETQYF. The CDR3 DNA reads as TGCGCCAGCAGCTTGACTAGCGGGGGGGCTGAGACCCAGTACTTC. V is TRBV5-1 and J is TRBJ2-5; 13 nucleotides agree with TRBD2. Germline CDR1 and CDR2: SGHRS and YFSETQ. V lost 1 base, J lost 5 bases, and 2 bases stayed unmatched. The length of the CDR3 is 15 residues.

This chain joins TRBV5-1 and TRBJ2-1, with 8 positions matching TRBD2. The length of the CDR3 is 15 residues. V dropped 0 bases and J dropped 1; count of bases not matched to a gene: 0. Germline CDR1 is SGHRS and CDR2 is YFSETQ. CDR3 nucleotides: TGCGCCAGCAGCTTGGGCGGGGGGTCCTACAATGAGCAGTTCTTC. It encodes CASSLGGGSYNEQFF.

This clone has a handful of counts. V and J are TRBV30 and TRBJ1-5; possible D gene TRBD1, 6 bases. The V gene's germline CDR1 is GTSNPN and CDR2 SVGIG (reference sequence). The V end was cut by 2 bases, the J end by 4 bases, with 18 bases between. The CDR3 length is 16 residues. The CDR3 sequence: CAWSPAGTGLNQPQHF. The CDR3, as DNA: TGTGCCTGGAGTCCCGCTGGTACAGGGCTTAATCAGCCCCAGCATTTT.

This sequence joins TRBV30 and TRBJ2-3, with 8 nucleotides matching TRBD2. Germline V CDR1 and CDR2: GTSNPN, SVGIG (reference sequence). The trim removed 4 bases at V and 3 bases at J, leaving 6 bases unmatched. CDR3 size: 14 residues. CDR3 loop: CAWMRGLETDTQYF. CDR3 DNA sequence: TGTGCCTGGATGAGGGGACTAGAGACAGATACGCAGTATTTT.

V and J are TRBV6-1 and TRBJ2-5; TRBD2 is a possible D gene (5 bases). V lost 1 base to trimming and J lost 7 bases, with 16 bases between them. This CDR3 has 15 amino acids. Germline lookup yields CDR1 MNHNS and CDR2 SASEGT. The CDR3 nucleotides read TGTGCCAGCAGTGAAGGGTCCCAACTCCGGGGGACCCAGTACTTC. Protein sequence: CASSEGSQLRGTQYF.

The CDR3 sequence: CAISDGVKDYGYTF. Here the CDR3 DNA reads TGTGCCATCAGTGACGGGGTGAAGGACTATGGCTACACCTTC. The rearrangement uses TRBV10-3 and TRBJ1-2; D not certain. Germline CDR1 and CDR2: ENHRY and SYGVKD. The CDR3 has 14 amino acids. V was cut by 3 bases and J by 3 bases, with 11 bases left in between.

The gene calls are TRBV18 and TRBJ2-7, with D tentatively TRBD1 (5 bases). This CDR3 has 14 amino acids. CDR1 and CDR2 from the germline V gene are KGHSH and LQKENI. Trimming took 0 bases from V and 2 from J, leaving 8 bases between them. The CDR3 spells CASSPPAGTYEQYF. The DNA for the CDR3 is TGTGCCAGCTCACCACCGGCAGGGACCTACGAGCAGTACTTC.

The rearrangement uses TRBV27 and TRBJ1-3; TRBD1 matches at 8 bases. Per the germline V gene, CDR1 is MNHEY and CDR2 is SMNVEV (reference sequence). This CDR3 contains 17 residues. The ends lost 3 bases at V and 0 bases at J; junction bases unmatched: 7. The CDR3 sequence: CASSFPQQGDSGNTIYF. The CDR3, as DNA: TGTGCCAGCAGTTTTCCTCAACAGGGGGACTCTGGAAACACCATATATTTT.

The V and J genes are TRBV19 and TRBJ1-1; D is uncertain. The germline gives CDR1 LNHDA, CDR2 SQIVND (reference sequence). This CDR3 spans 14 amino acids. The V end was cut by 6 bases, the J end by 4 bases, with 15 bases between. The CDR3 reads CASSSLPEGTEAFF. In nucleotides, the CDR3 is TGTGCCAGTAGCTCCCTGCCGGAGGGCACTGAAGCTTTCTTT. Looking up the rest from reference TRBV19 and TRBJ1-1 gives the full variable domain: DGGITQSPKYLFRKEGQNVTLSCEQNLNHDAMYWYRQDPGQGLRLIYYSQIVNDFQKGDIAEGYSVSREKKESFPLTVTSAQKNPTAFYLCASSSLPEGTEAFFGQGTRLTVV.

The rearrangement joins TRBV2 to TRBJ2-2, with D maybe TRBD2 (5 bases). The V end was cut by 2 bases, the J end by 3 bases, with 7 bases between. CDR1 SNHLY and CDR2 FYNNEI come from the germline V gene. The CDR3 totals 14 residues. CDR3 sequence: CASSETRDTGELFF. The CDR3 DNA follows: TGTGCCAGCAGTGAAACGAGGGACACCGGGGAGCTGTTTTTT.

The gene calls are TRBV2 and TRBJ1-1, with D perhaps matching TRBD1 (6 bases). V lost 3 bases to trimming and J lost 4 bases, with 12 bases between them. Germline V gene lookup returns CDR1 SNHLY and CDR2 FYNNEI. This CDR3 contains 14 residues. The CDR3 DNA sequence: TGTGCCAGCAGTGATTGGCAGGGGTCCACTGAAGCTTTCTTT. Translated: CASSDWQGSTEAFF. The whole variable domain, remainder taken from reference TRBV2 and TRBJ1-1, is EPEVTQTPSHQVTQMGQEVILRCVPISNHLYFYWYRQILGQKVEFLVSFYNNEISEKSEIFDDQFSVERPDGSNFTLKIRSTKLEDSAMYFCASSDWQGSTEAFFGQGTRLTVV.

The chain has TRBV19 and TRBJ1-1, with D perhaps TRBD1 (6 bases). CDR1 LNHDA and CDR2 SQIVND come from the germline V gene (reference sequence). V lost 2 bases to trimming and J lost 5 bases, with 12 bases between them. The CDR3 loop spans 14 amino acids. CDR3: CASSITGMGTEAFF. For the CDR3, the DNA is TGTGCCAGTAGTATAACAGGGATGGGAACTGAAGCTTTCTTT.